These 8 T cell receptor beta chains were all obtained from the same sample, sequenced in a study of T cell responses to AZD1222 COVID-19 vaccine. Sequenced by immunoSEQ multiplex PCR; TCRdb stores in-frame clones only, minus some. Of around 120,000 clones listed, about 90% were seen once; the top ten hold 13% to 15%. Sequencing used peripheral blood, obtained on day 0 of AZD1222 vaccination. All receptors come from an adult in good health.

The table lists this clone with a few counts. The chain employs TRBV19 and TRBJ1-1; TRBD1 might be the D (6 bases). This CDR3 spans 16 amino acids. Trimming stripped 3 bases from V and 7 bases from J, with 21 bases between. Per the germline V gene, CDR1 is LNHDA and CDR2 is SQIVND (reference sequence). The CDR3 here is CASSMGVGQSNSEAFF. For the CDR3, the DNA is TGTGCCAGTAGTATGGGGGTAGGACAGAGTAATAGTGAAGCTTTCTTT.

This clone was seen a single time. J is TRBJ2-1 and V is TRBV19; D is ambiguous. Germline CDR1 and CDR2: LNHDA and SQIVND (reference sequence). Trimming cost V 1 base and J 2 bases, with 6 bases left between them. The CDR3 totals 14 residues. The CDR3 sequence: CASSIGFAYNEQFF. For the CDR3, the DNA is TGTGCCAGTAGTATAGGGTTTGCCTACAATGAGCAGTTCTTC.

This clone was observed a single time. The chain joins TRBV19 to TRBJ1-2; D call uncertain. Trimming left V 3 bases short and J 5 bases short, with 28 bases between. CDR1 is LNHDA, CDR2 SQIVND, per germline (reference sequence). The CDR3 sequence is 19 residues long. The chain's CDR3 is CASSIPPGWAGDTFYGYTF. The CDR3 DNA is TGTGCCAGTAGTATCCCACCGGGTTGGGCTGGAGATACGTTTTATGGCTACACCTTC.

The V gene is TRBV6-5, the J gene TRBJ1-3; D might be TRBD1 (5 bases). CDR1 and CDR2 (germline): MNHEY, SVGAGI. The CDR3 runs 16 residues. With 3 bases removed from V and 0 bases from J, the gap between germline ends came to 12 bases. In nucleotides, the CDR3 is TGTGCCAGCAGTTATGCACAGGCCTACTCTGGAAACACCATATATTTT. It translates to CASSYAQAYSGNTIYF.

The rearrangement joins TRBV19 to TRBJ2-2, with 8 bases identical to TRBD1. This CDR3 is built from 15 residues. Trimming took 4 bases from V and 6 from J; bases not matched to a gene: 7. Per germline, CDR1 LNHDA and CDR2 SQIVND (reference sequence). CDR3 nucleotide sequence: TGTGCCAGTAGTACCCCCACAGGGGGACCCGGGGAGCTGTTTTTT. This encodes CASSTPTGGPGELFF.

This chain links TRBV3-1 (or the pseudogene TRBV3-2) with TRBJ1-2, with unresolved D. Deletions cut 1 base from V and 5 bases from J, with 11 bases between. Per the germline V gene, CDR1 is LGHDT and CDR2 is YNNKEL (reference sequence). This CDR3 region has 14 residues. CDR3 amino acids: CASSQGIGIYGYTF. Written as DNA, the CDR3 is TGTGCCAGCAGCCAAGGAATAGGGATTTATGGCTACACCTTC.

This chain joins TRBV6-2 or TRBV6-3 and TRBJ1-2; D unresolved. CDR1 and CDR2 from the germline V gene are MNHEY and SVGEGT. The V end was cut by 2 bases, the J end by 6 bases, with 4 bases between. The CDR3 sequence is 11 residues long. DNA of the CDR3: TGTGCCAGCAGTTACGTAGATGGCTACACCTTC. It specifies CASSYVDGYTF.

J is TRBJ2-7 and V is TRBV3-1 (or the pseudogene TRBV3-2); TRBD1 aligns across 7 bases. CDR3 length: 14 amino acids. The V gene end was trimmed by 7 bases and the J gene end by 3 bases; junction bases not matched to a gene: 9. The germline V gene encodes CDR1 LGHDT and CDR2 YNNKEL (reference sequence). The CDR3 is CASKADRADYEQYF. For the CDR3, the DNA is TGTGCCAGCAAAGCAGACAGGGCAGACTACGAGCAGTACTTC.